This T cell receptor beta chain was retrieved from a study of OX40 agonist ivuxolimab in advanced cancers. About the research overall: In three patients, partial responses were observed, one with hepatocellular carcinoma and two with cutaneous melanoma. Points from the study as a whole: At 0.1 to 3.0 mg/kg and by week 6, clonal expansion occurred in CD4+ and CD8+ blood T cells.

Sequencing used immunoSEQ multiplex PCR; TCRdb keeps in-frame clones, though not all of them. There are under 90,000 clones in the sample; around 85% occur only once, and 0.2% to 0.25% lies in the top ten. Concerning this clone itself: The antigen remains undetermined.

V dropped 5 bases and J dropped 0 bases, with 14 bases sitting between them. Germline V CDR1 and CDR2: SEHNR, FQNEAQ (reference sequence). The CDR3 runs to 15 residues. With baseline, cycle 4 day 1, and cycle 7 day 1 as timepoints, blood was sampled. This rearrangement joins TRBV7-9 to TRBJ2-7; D may match TRBD1 or TRBD2 (5 bases each). This receptor was identified in an adult with an advanced solid tumor such as melanoma, head and neck, liver or kidney cancer. The material was CD4+ or CD8+ T cells sorted from blood, obtained in a trial of the OX40 agonist ivuxolimab. This chain's CDR3 is CASSGTGHSSYEQYV. The DNA of the CDR3 is TGTGCCAGCAGCGGCACGGGGCACAGCTCCTACGAGCAGTACGTC.